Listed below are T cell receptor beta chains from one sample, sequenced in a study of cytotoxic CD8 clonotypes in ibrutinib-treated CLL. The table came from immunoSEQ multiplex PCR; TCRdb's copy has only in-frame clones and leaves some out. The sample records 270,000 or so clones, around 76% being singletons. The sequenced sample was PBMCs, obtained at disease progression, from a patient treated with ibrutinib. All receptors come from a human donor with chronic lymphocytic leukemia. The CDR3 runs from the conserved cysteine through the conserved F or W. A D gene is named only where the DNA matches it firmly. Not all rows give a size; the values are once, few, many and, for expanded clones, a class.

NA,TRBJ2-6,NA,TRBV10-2,TGCGCCAGCAGTGGGGCCCCTGGGGCCAACGTCCTGACTTTC,CASSGAPGANVLTF
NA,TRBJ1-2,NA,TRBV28,TGTGCCAGCAGTTTGTCCGGACACGGCGATATCGGCTACACCTTC,CASSLSGHGDIGYTF
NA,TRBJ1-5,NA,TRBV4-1,TGCGCCAGCAGCCAAGGTGGGGTGCAGCCCCAGCATTTT,CASSQGGVQPQHF
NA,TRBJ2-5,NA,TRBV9,TGTGCCAGCAGCGTTTTGGGAACCGAAGAGACCCAGTACTTC,CASSVLGTEETQYF
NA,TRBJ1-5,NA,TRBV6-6,TGTGCCAGCAGACTCCAGGATCAGCCCCAGCATTTT,CASRLQDQPQHF
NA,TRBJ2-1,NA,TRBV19,TGTGCCAGTAGTAGCCGGGCGGAGCAGTTCTTC,CASSSRAEQFF
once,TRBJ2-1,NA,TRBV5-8,TGTGCCAGCAGCCCGGGGGGATCCATACAGGGACATCGGCAGTTCTTC,CASSPGGSIQGHRQFF
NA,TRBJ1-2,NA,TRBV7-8,TGTGCCAGCAGTTCGTGGGGCAGGGCTAACTATGGCTACACCTTC,CASSSWGRANYGYTF
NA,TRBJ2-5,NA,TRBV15,TGTGCCACCAGCAGAGATCTCTGGACTCCCAAAGAGACCCAGTACTTC,CATSRDLWTPKETQYF
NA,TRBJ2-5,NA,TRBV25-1,TGTGCCAGCAGTGAGGCGGGGATCCAAGAGACCCAGTACTTC,CASSEAGIQETQYF
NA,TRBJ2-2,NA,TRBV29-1,TGCAGCGTTGTCGTCGGGGGCCAATCCCGCGGGGAGCTGTTTTTT,CSVVVGGQSRGELFF
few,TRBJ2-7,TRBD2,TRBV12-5,TGTGCTAGTGGTTTGGTACCTAGCGGCTCCTACGAGCAGTACTTC,CASGLVPSGSYEQYF
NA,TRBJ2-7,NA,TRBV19,TGTGCCAGTAGTATACCGTCGGCCGAGCAGTACTTC,CASSIPSAEQYF
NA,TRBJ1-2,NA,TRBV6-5,TGTGCCAGCACAGTGGACGGAACGTCTAACTATGGCTACACCTTC,CASTVDGTSNYGYTF
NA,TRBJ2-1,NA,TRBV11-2,TGTGCCAGCACCCCGGTCTGGGGGGACTCCTACAATGAGCAGTTCTTC,CASTPVWGDSYNEQFF
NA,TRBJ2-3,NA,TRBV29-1,TGCAGCGTTCGGACAGAAACAGATACGCAGTATTTT,CSVRTETDTQYF
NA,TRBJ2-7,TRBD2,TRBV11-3,TGTGCCAGCAGCGAAGCGGGGCGCGAGCAGTACTTC,CASSEAGREQYF
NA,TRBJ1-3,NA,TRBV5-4,TGTGCCAGCAGCTTGGCGGTGGGAAACACCATATATTTT,CASSLAVGNTIYF
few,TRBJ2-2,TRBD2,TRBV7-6,TGTGCCAGCAGCTTAGCGCTAGCGGGAGGGCGAGGGACCGGGGAGCTGTTTTTT,CASSLALAGGRGTGELFF
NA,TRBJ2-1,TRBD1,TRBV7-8,TGTGCCAGCAGCCCTTACCTCCCAGGGACAGGCTACAATGAGCAGTTCTTC,CASSPYLPGTGYNEQFF
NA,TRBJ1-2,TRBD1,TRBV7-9,TGTGCCAGCAGCCAGACCGGGACAGGGAACTATGGCTACACCTTC,CASSQTGTGNYGYTF
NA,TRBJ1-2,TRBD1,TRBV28,TGTGCCAGCAGTTTTAGGGGGCGGTTGTTCTATGGCTACACCTTC,CASSFRGRLFYGYTF
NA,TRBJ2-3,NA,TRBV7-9,TGTGCCAGCAGTCCCCGCGGGGCAACAGATACGCAGTATTTT,CASSPRGATDTQYF
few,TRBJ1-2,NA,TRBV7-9,TGTGCCAGCAGCTTAGATGTAGGGAACTATGGCTACACCTTC,CASSLDVGNYGYTF
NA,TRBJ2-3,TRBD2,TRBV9,TGTGCCAGCAGCGTAGATGGCGGGGGGGCCACAGATACGCAGTATTTT,CASSVDGGGATDTQYF
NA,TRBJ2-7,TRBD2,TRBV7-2,TGTGCCAGCAGCCCCCATACCGGGAGGAGTTTCTACGAGCAGTACTTC,CASSPHTGRSFYEQYF
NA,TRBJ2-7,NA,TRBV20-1,TGCAGTGCTAGGAGTTTGCGCGAGCAGTACTTC,CSARSLREQYF
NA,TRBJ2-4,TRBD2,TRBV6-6,TGTGCCAGCAGTTACGGGACTATCGGCAAAAACATTCAGTACTTC,CASSYGTIGKNIQYF
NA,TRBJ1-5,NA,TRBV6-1,TGTGCCAGCAGTTGGCCAGGGGACAATCAGCCCCAGCATTTT,CASSWPGDNQPQHF
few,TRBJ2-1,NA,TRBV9,TGTGCCAGCAGCCATGGACAGGGAGGGAATGAGCAGTTCTTC,CASSHGQGGNEQFF
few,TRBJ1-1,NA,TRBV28,TGTGCCAGCACCTACAGGGAAAGGGACACTGAAGCTTTCTTT,CASTYRERDTEAFF
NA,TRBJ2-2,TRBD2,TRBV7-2,TGTGCCAGCAGCCAACCGGGACTAATCGGGGAGCTGTTTTTT,CASSQPGLIGELFF
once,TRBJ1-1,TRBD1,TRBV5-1,TGCGCCAGCGGAGACAGGGTTAACACTGAAGCTTTCTTT,CASGDRVNTEAFF
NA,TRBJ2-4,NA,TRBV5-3,TGTGCCAGAAGCTTAATGGGCACCAAAAACATTCAGTACTTC,CARSLMGTKNIQYF
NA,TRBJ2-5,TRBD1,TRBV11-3,TGTGCCAGCAGCCCGGGACAGGGGCCTGCTGAGACCCAGTACTTC,CASSPGQGPAETQYF
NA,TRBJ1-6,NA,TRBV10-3,TGTGCCATCAGTGGGACGGACGTAATTTATTCACCCCTCCACTTT,CAISGTDVIYSPLHF
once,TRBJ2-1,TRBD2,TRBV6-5,TGTGCCAGCAGGACCGTAGCGGGAGCTTACAATGAGCAGTTCTTC,CASRTVAGAYNEQFF
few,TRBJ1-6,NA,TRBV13,TGTGCCAGCAGGTACTATTCCGCCTATAATTCACCCCTCCACTTT,CASRYYSAYNSPLHF
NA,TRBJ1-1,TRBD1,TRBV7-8,TGTGCCAGCAGCTTAACGACAGGGTCCACTGAAGCTTTCTTT,CASSLTTGSTEAFF
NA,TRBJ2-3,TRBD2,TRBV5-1,TGCGCCAGCAGCGGGGGGACTAGCTTAGATACGCAGTATTTT,CASSGGTSLDTQYF
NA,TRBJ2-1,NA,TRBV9,TGTGCCAGCAGCGTAGTTCTAGGGGGGGGCCCTGGGTTCTTC,CASSVVLGGGPGFF
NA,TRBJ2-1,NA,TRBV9,TGTGCCAGCAGCGTCACAGAGTACAATGAGCAGTTCTTC,CASSVTEYNEQFF
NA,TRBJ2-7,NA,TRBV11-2,TGTGCCAGCAGCTCAGGAGCCTACGAGCAGTACTTC,CASSSGAYEQYF
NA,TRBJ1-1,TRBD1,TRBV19,TGTGCCAGTAGTAGGACAGGTGGTGGCATGAACACTGAAGCTTTCTTT,CASSRTGGGMNTEAFF
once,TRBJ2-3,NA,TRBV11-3,TGTGCCAGCAGCTTAAGGGGGAAAGATACGCAGTATTTT,CASSLRGKDTQYF
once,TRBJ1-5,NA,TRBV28,TGTGCCAGCAGTTCTTTAGTTATTGATCAGCCCCAGCATTTT,CASSSLVIDQPQHF
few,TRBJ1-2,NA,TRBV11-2,TGTGCCAGCAGCTCTCTGAACTATGGCTACACCTTC,CASSSLNYGYTF
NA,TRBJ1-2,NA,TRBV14,TGTGCCAGCAGCCAAGATTTAGACTATGGCTACACCTTC,CASSQDLDYGYTF
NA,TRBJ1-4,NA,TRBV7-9,TGTGCCAGCAGCCCGGGCCGACGGGGAGGACCAACTAATGAAAAACTGTTTTTT,CASSPGRRGGPTNEKLFF
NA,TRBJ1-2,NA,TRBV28,TGTGCCAGCATAAGGGACAACTATGGCTACACCTTC,CASIRDNYGYTF
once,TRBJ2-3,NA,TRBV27,TGTGCCAGCAGTATAAAAATGGGGGACGGCCGGAGTACGACGCAGTATTTT,CASSIKMGDGRSTTQYF
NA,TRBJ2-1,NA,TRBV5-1,TGCGCCAGCAGCCCCTATTTTCCAGCTAATGAGCAGTTCTTC,CASSPYFPANEQFF
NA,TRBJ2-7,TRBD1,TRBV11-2,TGTGCCAGCAGCTTAGTTTTGGGACAGCTCTTCTCCTACGAGCAGTACTTC,CASSLVLGQLFSYEQYF
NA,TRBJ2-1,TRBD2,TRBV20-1,TGCAGTGCTAGAGATCCGGGGGGGCAGTTCTTC,CSARDPGGQFF